These 18 T cell receptor beta chains were all obtained from the same sample, sequenced in a study of cytotoxic CD8 clonotypes in ibrutinib-treated CLL. Some clones are missing from TCRdb's copy, which holds only in-frame ones; the method was immunoSEQ multiplex PCR. The sample has about 120,000 clones; approximately 85% are singletons. This specimen consisted of PBMCs, obtained after 24 months of ibrutinib treatment. The receptors were sampled from a human donor with chronic lymphocytic leukemia.

J is TRBJ2-5 and V is TRBV10-3; no firm D call. The germline gives CDR1 ENHRY, CDR2 SYGVKD. There are 13 residues in the CDR3. V was cut by 6 bases and J by 5 bases, with 13 bases left in between. CDR3 sequence (DNA): TGTGCCATCAGCACGCAAGAGTACGAGACCCAGTACTTC. Translating it yields CAISTQEYETQYF.

The rearrangement uses TRBV14 and TRBJ2-3; 8 bases agree with TRBD2. With 4 bases clipped from V and 1 base from J, the junction kept 7 bases outside the gene matches. Germline V CDR1 and CDR2: SGHDN, FVKESK. CDR3 length: 16 residues. Written as DNA, the CDR3 is TGTGCCAGCAGCCCCCCGGGGGGGTACCGCACAGATACGCAGTATTTT. This gives the protein CASSPPGGYRTDTQYF.

This clone was seen once. The chain carries TRBV19 and TRBJ2-1, with 10 bases matching TRBD1. From germline, CDR1 is LNHDA and CDR2 SQIVND (reference sequence). The J segment lost 8 bases and the V segment lost 10 bases, leaving 14 bases of the junction unmatched. The CDR3 sequence is 15 residues long. The CDR3 nucleotides are TGTGCCACTGGACCGGGACAGGGGCTGCTGGATGAGCAGTTCTTC. It is translated as CATGPGQGLLDEQFF.

This chain uses TRBV7-2 with TRBJ2-5, with D possibly being TRBD2 (5 bases). This CDR3 has 16 amino acids. Per germline, CDR1 SGHTA and CDR2 FQGNSA. Deletions cut 1 base from V and 5 bases from J, with 17 bases between. The CDR3 region has the DNA TGTGCCAGCAGCTTAGGGAGAGTGGATGGCGGGGAGACCCAGTACTTC. It yields the protein CASSLGRVDGGETQYF.

The chain is built from TRBV4-1 and TRBJ1-5; D gene uncertain. There are 15 residues in the CDR3. The ends were cut back, 6 bases at V and 2 bases at J, with 14 bases in the middle. Germline CDR1 MGHRA, CDR2 YSYEKL. In nucleotides, the CDR3 is TGCGCCAGCAGTTACTCCGAAAGGGGCAATCAGCCCCAGCATTTT. It yields the protein CASSYSERGNQPQHF.

The chain employs TRBV28 and TRBJ1-2, with unresolved D. V lost 7 bases to trimming and J lost 3 bases, with 18 bases between them. Germline V gene lookup returns CDR1 MDHEN and CDR2 SYDVKM. The CDR3 sequence is 15 residues long. The CDR3 nucleotides are TGTGCCAGCACCCCCTTCAAGGGTTTCGACTATGGCTACACCTTC. This encodes CASTPFKGFDYGYTF.

The chain has TRBV7-9 and TRBJ1-6; D ambiguous. The ends were cut back, 1 base at V and 5 bases at J, with 9 bases in the middle. The CDR3 extends over 15 amino acids. Looked up from germline, CDR1 is SEHNR and CDR2 is FQNEAQ (reference sequence). DNA for the CDR3: TGTGCCAGCAGCTTAGGCGGCGCAGATAATTCACCCCTCCACTTT. Residues: CASSLGGADNSPLHF.

The chain links TRBV28 to TRBJ1-5; TRBD1 aligns across 9 bases. V trimming: 2 bases; J trimming: 4 bases; junction bases outside the gene matches: 6. CDR3 length equals 16 residues. Per the germline V gene, CDR1 is MDHEN and CDR2 is SYDVKM. The chain's CDR3 is CASSLIGTGKNQPQHF. The CDR3 bases are TGTGCCAGCAGTTTAATTGGGACAGGGAAAAATCAGCCCCAGCATTTT.

The V call is TRBV7-2, the J call TRBJ2-7, with 7 bases matching TRBD1. From germline, CDR1 is SGHTA and CDR2 FQGNSA. The CDR3 has 15 residues. J was trimmed by 3 bases and V by 4 bases; bases with no gene match: 9. The CDR3 here is CASSSSTGLIYEQYF. CDR3 in DNA: TGTGCCAGCAGCTCGTCGACAGGGCTTATCTACGAGCAGTACTTC.

In this sample, this clone turned up once. The rearrangement uses TRBV2 and TRBJ2-1; TRBD2 matches 13 bases. CDR1 is SNHLY and CDR2 is FYNNEI in the germline V gene. Unmatched junction bases numbered 9, after V lost 5 bases and J lost 8 bases. The CDR3 contains 16 residues. The CDR3 DNA is TGTGCCAGCAGTCCCCACGGGACTAGCGGGACCGATGAGCAGTTCTTC. Translation: CASSPHGTSGTDEQFF.

The chain has TRBV9 and TRBJ2-1; D gene ambiguous. V lost 7 bases to trimming and J lost 5 bases, with 10 bases between them. The CDR3 covers 12 residues. Germline V gene lookup returns CDR1 SGDLS and CDR2 YYNGEE. The CDR3 reads CASAPQNNEQFF. CDR3 DNA sequence: TGTGCCAGCGCCCCCCAAAACAATGAGCAGTTCTTC.

The chain joins TRBV19 to TRBJ1-2; D gene unclear. This CDR3 has 13 amino acids. CDR1 and CDR2 from the germline V gene are LNHDA and SQIVND (reference sequence). V was trimmed by 4 bases and J by 8 bases, leaving 14 bases between them. Here the CDR3 DNA reads TGTGCCAGTAGTAGGGCCACGTTAGGAGGCTACACCTTC. This encodes CASSRATLGGYTF.

This chain uses TRBV6-6 with TRBJ2-5; D perhaps matches TRBD2 (5 bases). Trimming took 0 bases from V and 5 from J, leaving 7 bases between them. There are 13 residues in the CDR3. CDR1 is MNHNY and CDR2 is SVGAGI in the germline V gene (reference sequence). The CDR3 bases are TGTGCCAGCAGTTACTCGAGGGAGGAGACCCAGTACTTC. Encoded protein: CASSYSREETQYF.

The chain is built from TRBV6-6 and TRBJ2-6; D not certain. V was trimmed by 7 bases and J by 1 base, leaving 5 bases between them. From germline, CDR1 is MNHNY and CDR2 SVGAGI (reference sequence). The CDR3 runs to 13 residues. As DNA, the CDR3 is TGTGCCAGCATGCAGTCTGGGGCCAACGTCCTGACTTTC. The encoded protein is CASMQSGANVLTF.

The chain uses TRBV19 and TRBJ2-7, with D unresolved. V lost 5 bases to trimming and J lost 2 bases, with 7 bases between them. The germline V gene encodes CDR1 LNHDA and CDR2 SQIVND (reference sequence). This CDR3 has 12 residues. The CDR3, as DNA: TGTGCCAGTAGTGCCGATACCTACGAGCAGTACTTC. This translates into CASSADTYEQYF. Variable domain in full (rest from reference TRBV19 and TRBJ2-7): DGGITQSPKYLFRKEGQNVTLSCEQNLNHDAMYWYRQDPGQGLRLIYYSQIVNDFQKGDIAEGYSVSREKKESFPLTVTSAQKNPTAFYLCASSADTYEQYFGPGTRLTVT.

The chain carries TRBV29-1 and TRBJ2-1, with 8 bases aligning to TRBD2. The CDR3 has 15 amino acids. V lost 6 bases to trimming and J lost 0 bases; unmatched junction nucleotides: 7. Germline V gene lookup returns CDR1 SQVTM and CDR2 ANQGSEA. The CDR3 sequence: CSVAGGESSYNEQFF. CDR3 sequence (DNA): TGCAGCGTCGCGGGGGGCGAGAGCTCCTACAATGAGCAGTTCTTC.

The V call is TRBV7-2, the J call TRBJ1-1; 9 bases fit TRBD1. This CDR3 region has 14 residues. The germline V gene encodes CDR1 SGHTA and CDR2 FQGNSA. With V trimmed by 5 bases and J by 8 bases, 9 bases remained unmatched. CDR3 DNA: TGTGCCAGCAGCCCCCGACAGGGGGGGCTGGAAGCTTTCTTT. It yields the protein CASSPRQGGLEAFF. The variable domain in full, with the rest retrieved from reference TRBV7-2 and TRBJ1-1, is GAGVSQSPSNKVTEKGKDVELRCDPISGHTALYWYRQSLGQGLEFLIYFQGNSAPDKSGLPSDRFSAERTGGSVSTLTIQRTQQEDSAVYLCASSPRQGGLEAFFGQGTRLTVV.

The chain carries TRBV19 and TRBJ1-5; tentative D call: TRBD1 (5 bases). The CDR3 length is 15 residues. The V end was cut by 3 bases, the J end by 6 bases, with 15 bases between. The germline CDR1 and CDR2 sequences are LNHDA and SQIVND (reference sequence). The CDR3 coding sequence is TGTGCCAGTAGTATCGGCGGGACTGGGCGTCAGCCCCAGCATTTT. Its protein is CASSIGGTGRQPQHF. The whole variable domain, filled in from reference TRBV19 and TRBJ1-5, reads DGGITQSPKYLFRKEGQNVTLSCEQNLNHDAMYWYRQDPGQGLRLIYYSQIVNDFQKGDIAEGYSVSREKKESFPLTVTSAQKNPTAFYLCASSIGGTGRQPQHFGDGTRLSIL.